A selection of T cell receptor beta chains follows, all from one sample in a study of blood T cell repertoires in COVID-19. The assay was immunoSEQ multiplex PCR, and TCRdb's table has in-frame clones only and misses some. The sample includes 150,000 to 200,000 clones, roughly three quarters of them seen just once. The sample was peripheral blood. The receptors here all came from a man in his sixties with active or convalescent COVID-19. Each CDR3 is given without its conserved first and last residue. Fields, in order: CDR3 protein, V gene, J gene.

CDR3: ASSQGTENTEAF; V: TRBV4-2; J: TRBJ1-1
CDR3: ASSRSGTSGKEF; V: TRBV11-2; J: TRBJ2-1
CDR3: ASRRAWGTDTQY; V: TRBV7-8; J: TRBJ2-3
CDR3: ASSVARGRNEQY; V: TRBV28; J: TRBJ2-7
CDR3: ASLDREGGNSNQPQH; V: TRBV6-4; J: TRBJ1-5
CDR3: AISPGPAGNQPQH; V: TRBV10-3; J: TRBJ1-5
CDR3: ASSFQGPREKLF; V: TRBV5-5; J: TRBJ1-4
CDR3: ASDPAGGNEKLF; V: TRBV10-1; J: TRBJ1-4
CDR3: ASSTPNRGRGRNQPQH; V: TRBV19; J: TRBJ1-5
CDR3: ASSPTGRGSYEQY; V: TRBV7-3; J: TRBJ2-7
CDR3: ASSIREGEQF; V: TRBV19; J: TRBJ2-1
CDR3: ASSPRMLANYGYT; V: TRBV19; J: TRBJ1-2
CDR3: ASSSIAGQGLNEKLF; V: TRBV7-9; J: TRBJ1-4
CDR3: ASQRAANTGELF; V: TRBV5-1; J: TRBJ2-2
CDR3: ASSPGTVWNTIY; V: TRBV5-1; J: TRBJ1-3
CDR3: ASSYPATENTEAF; V: TRBV6-6; J: TRBJ1-1
CDR3: ASLSMGGGNEKLF; V: TRBV5-5; J: TRBJ1-4
CDR3: ASSRDKGTGETQY; V: TRBV18; J: TRBJ2-5
CDR3: ASSPDRVIQPQH; V: TRBV18; J: TRBJ1-5
CDR3: ASSIGRESDTQY; V: TRBV5-1; J: TRBJ2-3
CDR3: ATSDRGLAGDTQY; V: TRBV24-1; J: TRBJ2-3
CDR3: ASSRTSGSSNEQF; V: TRBV14; J: TRBJ2-1
CDR3: ASRRDTQETQY; V: TRBV12-3/TRBV12-4; J: TRBJ2-5
CDR3: ASQRETQY; V: TRBV6-5; J: TRBJ2-5
CDR3: ASSEWQVAGYT; V: TRBV6-1; J: TRBJ1-2
CDR3: ASSEPGTYEQY; V: TRBV28; J: TRBJ2-7
CDR3: ASSHPPGIREAF; V: TRBV4-2; J: TRBJ1-1
CDR3: ASSQLSLAAAGELF; V: TRBV14; J: TRBJ2-2
CDR3: ASSNSGSRGETQY; V: TRBV5-1; J: TRBJ2-5
CDR3: SAAGPGTQY; V: TRBV29-1; J: TRBJ2-5
CDR3: ATSPGQGEQNEQF; V: TRBV15; J: TRBJ2-1
CDR3: ASSLESRDSGTNEKLF; V: TRBV7-8; J: TRBJ1-4
CDR3: ASSPPGDHEQY; V: TRBV2; J: TRBJ2-7
CDR3: SVEEPPTSGYYNEQF; V: TRBV29-1; J: TRBJ2-1
CDR3: ATSPLGGIKEKLF; V: TRBV15; J: TRBJ1-4
CDR3: SVEEAQGTETQY; V: TRBV29-1; J: TRBJ2-5
CDR3: ASSLGGQGLGEQY; V: TRBV5-1; J: TRBJ2-7